This entry describes one T cell receptor beta chain. Its antigen is not identified. The data are from a study of T cells in localized non-small cell lung cancer. Study-wide points: Tumor trailed uninvolved adjacent lung in T cell clonality, which peaked there. Appearing in adjacent lung were a median about 50 of the top 100 tumor clones.

Sequenced by immunoSEQ multiplex PCR; TCRdb stores in-frame clones only, minus some. The profile shows some 29,000 clones, roughly 90% of them singletons. With 4 bases removed from V and 5 bases from J, the gap between germline ends came to 4 bases. The CDR3 totals 11 residues. Germline lookup yields CDR1 SGHRS and CDR2 YFSETQ. This receptor was taken from a male donor older than 55 with stage I lung adenocarcinoma. Sequences were derived from peripheral blood, sampled before any cancer treatment. V gene TRBV5-1 combines with J gene TRBJ2-1; D unresolved. CDR3 bases: TGCGCCAGCAGCCCAAACAATGAGCAGTTCTTC. Residues: CASSPNNEQFF. Based on the CDR3 plus reference TRBV5-1 and TRBJ2-1, the full variable domain is KAGVTQTPRYLIKTRGQQVTLSCSPISGHRSVSWYQQTPGQGLQFLFEYFSETQRNKGNFPGRFSGRQFSNSRSEMNVSTLELGDSALYLCASSPNNEQFFGPGTRLTVL.